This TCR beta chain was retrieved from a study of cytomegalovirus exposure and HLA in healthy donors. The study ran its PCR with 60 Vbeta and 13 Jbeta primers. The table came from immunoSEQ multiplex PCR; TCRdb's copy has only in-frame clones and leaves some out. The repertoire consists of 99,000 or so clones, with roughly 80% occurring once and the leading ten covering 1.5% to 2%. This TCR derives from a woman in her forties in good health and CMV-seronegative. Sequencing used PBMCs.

CDR3 region: CATSSHLGDRDYNEQFF. The DNA for the CDR3 is TGTGCCACCAGCAGCCACCTTGGGGACAGGGACTACAATGAGCAGTTCTTC. This chain uses TRBV15 with TRBJ2-1, with 9 bases aligning to TRBD1. V lost 3 bases, J lost 3 bases, and 9 bases stayed unmatched. The CDR3 extends over 17 amino acids. The germline gives CDR1 LNHNV, CDR2 YYDKDF (reference sequence).